Listed below are T cell receptor beta chains from one sample, sequenced in a study of blood T cell repertoires in COVID-19. This table comes from immunoSEQ multiplex PCR, and its TCRdb copy is limited to in-frame clones, with some not included. The sample carries about 280,000 clones, roughly 90% recorded once. Sequences were obtained from peripheral blood. These receptors came from a woman aged 25 to 45 with active or convalescent COVID-19. Each CDR3 is given with its conserved first and last residue. A D gene is named only where the DNA matches it firmly. Some rows mark clone size as missing; the rest say once, few, many or name a class of expanded clone.

d_gene	abundance	v_gene	j_gene	CDR3aa	CDR3nt
TRBD1	.	TRBV2	TRBJ1-1	CASTGQGNTEAFF	TGTGCCAGCACCGGACAGGGCAACACTGAAGCTTTCTTT
.	.	TRBV6-2/TRBV6-3	TRBJ1-2	CASSTGIHGYTF	TGTGCCAGCAGTACAGGGATCCATGGCTACACCTTC
.	.	TRBV13	TRBJ2-1	CASSWGTGNEQFF	TGTGCCAGCAGCTGGGGGACTGGGAATGAGCAGTTCTTC
.	.	TRBV6-5	TRBJ1-6	CASRVFTPNSSPLHF	TGTGCCAGCAGGGTGTTCACCCCTAATAGTTCACCCCTCCACTTT
TRBD1	.	TRBV6-5	TRBJ2-5	CASYGTGQETQYF	TGTGCCAGCTATGGGACAGGTCAAGAGACCCAGTACTTC
TRBD1	.	TRBV5-4	TRBJ2-7	CASSRAGGLGEQYF	TGTGCCAGCAGTAGGGCAGGGGGCCTGGGGGAGCAGTACTTC
.	.	TRBV4-3	TRBJ1-6	CASSQDQHQGSPLHF	TGCGCCAGCAGCCAAGATCAACACCAGGGATCACCCCTCCACTTT
.	.	TRBV6-4	TRBJ2-4	CASSLLGPMENIQYF	TGTGCCAGCAGTTTGCTTGGGCCTATGGAAAACATTCAGTACTTC
TRBD2	once	TRBV10-2	TRBJ2-1	CASRLGGSVGEQFF	TGCGCCAGCAGACTCGGGGGGTCGGTGGGTGAGCAGTTCTTC
.	.	TRBV3-1/TRBV3-2	TRBJ2-2	CASSPTGKDTGELFF	TGTGCCAGCAGCCCTACAGGGAAGGACACCGGGGAGCTGTTTTTT
TRBD1	.	TRBV9	TRBJ2-7	CASSLGATGLYYEQYF	TGTGCCAGCAGCCTCGGTGCGACAGGGCTCTACTACGAGCAGTACTTC
TRBD2	.	TRBV7-8	TRBJ2-5	CASSFRGEETQYF	TGTGCCAGCAGCTTCCGGGGGGAAGAGACCCAGTACTTC
.	.	TRBV3-1/TRBV3-2	TRBJ2-7	CASSRGIREQYF	TGTGCCAGCAGCCGAGGGATCCGCGAGCAGTACTTC
TRBD1	few	TRBV19	TRBJ2-7	CASSILQGAGYEQYF	TGTGCCAGTAGTATCCTACAGGGGGCTGGTTACGAGCAGTACTTC
.	.	TRBV24-1	TRBJ1-1	CATSEGGTGGRNFEAFF	TGTGCCACCAGTGAAGGGGGGACGGGGGGACGGAATTTTGAAGCTTTCTTT
TRBD1	once	TRBV19	TRBJ2-7	CASSRQGLSPDEQYF	TGTGCCAGTAGTAGACAGGGATTGAGTCCTGACGAGCAGTACTTC
.	.	TRBV7-3	TRBJ1-1	CASSLNLGRGSEAFF	TGTGCCAGCAGCTTAAATTTGGGGAGGGGGAGTGAAGCTTTCTTT
.	.	TRBV7-2	TRBJ1-2	CASSSRGGDGYTF	TGTGCCAGCAGCTCCCGAGGGGGAGATGGCTACACCTTC
TRBD1	.	TRBV24-1	TRBJ2-1	CATSGGGKSTGGKLNEQFF	TGTGCCACCAGTGGAGGTGGAAAAAGCACAGGGGGGAAACTCAATGAGCAGTTCTTC
.	once	TRBV6-5	TRBJ1-1	CASSPRPLQGREAFF	TGTGCCAGCAGTCCCCGGCCCCTACAGGGTCGGGAAGCTTTCTTT
.	.	TRBV29-1	TRBJ1-5	CSAGDGVFQPQHF	TGCAGCGCAGGGGATGGGGTCTTTCAGCCCCAGCATTTT
.	.	TRBV3-1/TRBV3-2	TRBJ1-2	CASSQNRGGRGYTF	TGTGCCAGCAGCCAAAATCGGGGGGGGCGAGGCTACACCTTC
TRBD1	.	TRBV28	TRBJ1-2	CASRQGGEPFTF	TGTGCCAGCCGACAGGGGGGAGAGCCTTTCACCTTC
TRBD1	.	TRBV6-2/TRBV6-3	TRBJ2-5	CASSSRTGGLETQYF	TGTGCCAGCAGTTCCCGGACAGGGGGCTTAGAGACCCAGTACTTC
TRBD1	.	TRBV19	TRBJ2-5	CASSFRQGYETQYF	TGTGCCAGTAGTTTTCGACAGGGGTACGAGACCCAGTACTTC
TRBD1	.	TRBV19	TRBJ1-5	CASSTTGGESQPQHF	TGTGCCAGTAGCACGACAGGGGGCGAGTCTCAGCCCCAGCATTTT
TRBD2	.	TRBV6-5	TRBJ2-7	CASSLAGGQYEQYF	TGTGCCAGCAGTCTAGCGGGGGGGCAATACGAGCAGTACTTC
.	once	TRBV9	TRBJ2-2	CASSVSTGELFF	TGTGCCAGCAGCGTCTCCACCGGGGAGCTGTTTTTT
TRBD2	once	TRBV5-6	TRBJ2-3	CASSPPARTSGGAPDTQYF	TGTGCCAGCAGCCCTCCCGCCCGGACTAGCGGGGGGGCCCCAGATACGCAGTATTTT